Each of the 13 T cell receptor beta chains below was sequenced from the same sample in a study of blood T cell repertoires in COVID-19. Method: immunoSEQ multiplex PCR; TCRdb's copy keeps in-frame clones and lacks some. The sample has 140,000 to 150,000 clones; around 80% are singletons. The sample was peripheral blood. These receptor sequences come from a man in his sixties with active or convalescent COVID-19.

The table lists this clone with a count of one. The V and J genes are TRBV4-3 and TRBJ1-5; D not certain. CDR3 length: 16 residues. Germline lookup yields CDR1 LGHNA and CDR2 YSLEER. The V end lost 0 bases, the J end lost 3 bases, and 12 bases lay between the germline ends. The CDR3 DNA is TGCGCCAGCAGCCAAGATGTCGCCACAACCAATCAGCCCCAGCATTTT. It encodes CASSQDVATTNQPQHF.

The chain couples TRBV19 to TRBJ2-2; 7 nucleotides align to TRBD1. V shed 7 bases and J 4 bases; nucleotides not matched to a gene: 12. The germline V gene has CDR1 LNHDA and CDR2 SQIVND (reference sequence). This CDR3 has 16 residues. Here the CDR3 reads CASNLIIGGFTGELFF. The CDR3, as DNA: TGTGCCAGTAACCTAATTATAGGGGGCTTCACCGGGGAGCTGTTTTTT.

This clone was counted between two and nine times. The chain couples TRBV2 to TRBJ2-1, with 7 bases matching TRBD2. The CDR3 spans 14 residues. Germline V CDR1 and CDR2: SNHLY, FYNNEI. Germline trimming cut 5 bases from V and 0 bases from J; bases unmatched to any gene: 1. In DNA form, the CDR3 reads TGTGCCAGCAGTTGGACTAGCTCCTACAATGAGCAGTTCTTC. Its translation: CASSWTSSYNEQFF. The full variable domain, in which reference TRBV2 and TRBJ2-1 provide the parts outside the CDR3, is EPEVTQTPSHQVTQMGQEVILRCVPISNHLYFYWYRQILGQKVEFLVSFYNNEISEKSEIFDDQFSVERPDGSNFTLKIRSTKLEDSAMYFCASSWTSSYNEQFFGPGTRLTVL.

The gene calls are TRBV6-6 and TRBJ2-7; 9 bases agree with TRBD2. The CDR3 has 16 amino acids. Germline V gives CDR1 MNHNY, CDR2 SVGAGI (reference sequence). Trimming at V came to 2 bases and at J to 3 bases, leaving 8 bases not matched to a gene. The CDR3 DNA reads as TGTGCCAGCAGTTACAATCCCCGAGCGGGGGGCTACGAGCAGTACTTC. Translated, it gives CASSYNPRAGGYEQYF.

J is TRBJ2-2 and V is TRBV7-9, with D hard to call. V lost 5 bases and J 3 bases, leaving 10 bases between the germline ends. CDR1 SEHNR and CDR2 FQNEAQ come from the germline V gene (reference sequence). The CDR3 runs to 14 residues. As DNA, the CDR3 is TGTGCCAGCAGCGAACCTCGGTACACCGGGGAGCTGTTTTTT. Translated, it gives CASSEPRYTGELFF.

V usage is TRBV7-2 and J usage is TRBJ1-5, with a possible D match to TRBD1 (6 bases). The V gene lost 4 bases and the J gene lost 6 bases, with 13 bases spanning the gap. The CDR3 spans 14 residues. The germline V gene encodes CDR1 SGHTA and CDR2 FQGNSA. CDR3 region: CASSYRDPTQPQHF. CDR3 DNA sequence: TGTGCCAGCAGCTACAGGGATCCAACTCAGCCCCAGCATTTT.

This chain uses TRBV19 with TRBJ2-7; maybe TRBD1 (6 bases). V was shortened by 6 bases and J by 6 bases, with 15 bases between the two germline ends. Germline CDR1 reads LNHDA; CDR2 reads SQIVND (reference sequence). The CDR3 spans 13 residues. This CDR3 is CASSIMDSPEQYF. The CDR3 DNA sequence: TGTGCCAGTAGCATAATGGACAGCCCCGAGCAGTACTTC. Supplemented by reference TRBV19 and TRBJ2-7, the full variable domain reads DGGITQSPKYLFRKEGQNVTLSCEQNLNHDAMYWYRQDPGQGLRLIYYSQIVNDFQKGDIAEGYSVSREKKESFPLTVTSAQKNPTAFYLCASSIMDSPEQYFGPGTRLTVT.

The V and J genes are TRBV11-3 and TRBJ2-1; TRBD2 agrees at 7 bases. Germline V gene data show CDR1 as SGHNT and CDR2 as YENEEA. Unmatched junction bases numbered 9, after V lost 1 base and J lost 9 bases. There are 15 residues in the CDR3. The CDR3 region is CASSLANSLAPEQFF. The CDR3 nucleotides read TGTGCCAGCAGCTTAGCGAACTCACTAGCGCCTGAGCAGTTCTTC.

The chain is built from TRBV19 and TRBJ2-1, with 10 nucleotides matching TRBD2. The CDR3 loop spans 15 amino acids. V shed 8 bases and J 9 bases; nucleotides not matched to a gene: 13. Germline V gene lookup returns CDR1 LNHDA and CDR2 SQIVND (reference sequence). The CDR3 sequence is CASSPFLAGVSEQFF. CDR3 coding DNA: TGTGCCAGTTCCCCTTTTCTAGCGGGAGTGAGTGAGCAGTTCTTC.

CDR3 sequence (DNA): TGTGCCAGCACCTCGGGGGACACTGAAGCTTTCTTT. As protein: CASTSGDTEAFF. The chain has TRBV28 and TRBJ1-1, with D perhaps matching TRBD1 (5 bases). The CDR3 spans 12 residues. The germline gives CDR1 MDHEN, CDR2 SYDVKM. With 7 bases removed from V and 3 bases from J, the gap between germline ends came to 9 bases.

The rearrangement links TRBV7-8 to TRBJ2-5; possibly TRBD1 for D (5 bases). The CDR3 runs 17 residues. V lost 4 bases, J lost 0 bases, and 18 bases lay in between. Looked up from germline, CDR1 is SGHVS and CDR2 is FQNEAQ. The CDR3 nucleotides are TGTGCCAGCAGCTCGTTTAAAGACAGACCATACCAAGAGACCCAGTACTTC. Encoded protein: CASSSFKDRPYQETQYF.

The chain links TRBV10-2 to TRBJ1-1; possibly TRBD1 for D (6 bases). The CDR3 has 14 residues. V gave up 5 bases and J gave up 2 bases, with 12 bases separating them. Germline V CDR1 and CDR2: WSHSY, SAAADI. The CDR3 bases are TGCGCCAGCAGTCGTCCAGGGGAAAACACTGAAGCTTTCTTT. Translating gives CASSRPGENTEAFF.

The V and J genes are TRBV12-3 or TRBV12-4 and TRBJ1-5, with a possible D match to TRBD1 (6 bases). The CDR3 consists of 12 residues. V was shortened by 7 bases and J by 5 bases, with 9 bases between the two germline ends. The CDR3 loop reads CASMTGYQPQHF. The CDR3 nucleotides read TGTGCCAGCATGACAGGATATCAGCCCCAGCATTTT.